These 23 T cell receptor beta chains originate from one sample sequenced in a study of spatial heterogeneity in lung cancer. The study, taken as a whole, reports: Within tumors, counts of expanded alpha and beta TCRs tracked tumor mutation counts.

These receptors are not linked to any known antigen. TCRdb re-called the 5' RACE reads through MiXCR, storing one row per CDR3 protein. The table has around 1,700 distinct CDR3 sequences, roughly 21% seen once. Time point given: sample taken at primary tumor resection. The sample was lung tumor tissue, taken at surgery. Source of these receptors: a male donor with early-stage non-small cell lung cancer.

By frequency in the sample, this clonotype is medium-sized. Being off target in a library aimed at alpha chains, this beta chain has a size of little meaning. The chain carries TRBV2 and TRBJ1-1; D uncertain. Per germline, CDR1 SNHLY and CDR2 FYNNEI. V lost 5 bases and J 10 bases, leaving 14 bases between the germline ends. The CDR3 consists of 12 residues. CDR3: CASSPREEVAFF. The CDR3 DNA reads TGTGCCAGCAGTCCCCGGGAGGAGGTAGCTTTCTTT.

This clonotype is classed as medium-sized (0.01 to 0.1%). This beta chain was picked up by a library intended for alpha chains and is off target, so its count carries little meaning. The chain carries TRBV29-1 and TRBJ2-1; D is unclear. The CDR3 has 11 amino acids. The germline gives CDR1 SQVTM, CDR2 ANQGSEA. V lost 7 bases and J lost 8, with 12 bases in between. In DNA, the CDR3 is TGCAGCGCTGGCCGCCCCCATGAGCAGTTCTTC. Translated: CSAGRPHEQFF.

In its sample, this clonotype ranks as medium-sized (0.01 to 0.1%). A library made for alpha chains picked up this beta chain off target, so its size means little. The rearrangement links TRBV28 to TRBJ1-2; no definite D call. Trimming took 6 bases from V and 6 from J, leaving 17 bases between them. The CDR3 runs 14 residues. Per the germline V gene, CDR1 is MDHEN and CDR2 is SYDVKM. CDR3 in DNA: TGTGCCAGCAGCCCCCCCTTCAAAGGCCATGGCTACACCTTC. Translating gives CASSPPFKGHGYTF.

By share, this clonotype counts as large. This beta chain is a stray read from a library made for alpha chains; its abundance is not meaningful. The chain couples TRBV7-2 to TRBJ2-1, with TRBD1 as a possible D gene (7 bases). Trimming stripped 2 bases from V and 7 bases from J, with 12 bases between. The CDR3 totals 14 residues. In germline, CDR1 is SGHTA, CDR2 FQGNSA. The CDR3 DNA reads TGTGCCAGCAGCTTACTGGAGGGGGCGAATGAGCAGTTCTTC. The encoded protein is CASSLLEGANEQFF.

This clonotype rates as medium-sized. Because this beta chain is a stray read in a library intended to capture alpha chains, its abundance should not be given much weight. The rearrangement uses TRBV27 and TRBJ1-4, with 8 bases fitting TRBD1. Trimming at V came to 5 bases and at J to 10 bases, leaving 6 bases not matched to a gene. The CDR3 extends over 13 amino acids. CDR1 MNHEY and CDR2 SMNVEV come from the germline V gene (reference sequence). The CDR3 nucleotides read TGTGCCAGCAGTCCAAACACAGGGGGAAAACTGTTTTTT. It specifies CASSPNTGGKLFF.

Judged by abundance, this clonotype is large (0.1 to 1%). This beta chain is off target for a library built for alpha chains, so its abundance means little. The chain joins TRBV20-1 to TRBJ1-1; TRBD1 agrees at 7 bases. V shed 1 base, J shed 4 bases, and the junction held 6 bases outside the gene matches. Germline values: CDR1 DFQATT, CDR2 SNEGSKA (reference sequence). This CDR3 contains 14 residues. The CDR3 region has the DNA TGCAGTGCTAGAGCAACAGGGGCCGCCACTGAAGCTTTCTTT. Protein sequence: CSARATGAATEAFF.

This clonotype counts as medium-sized (0.01 to 0.1%). This beta chain represents an off-target read in a library built for alpha chains; its size is of limited meaning. The gene calls are TRBV5-1 and TRBJ2-3; D is possibly TRBD2 (5 bases). Germline CDR1 reads SGHRS; CDR2 reads YFSETQ. V shed 1 base and J shed 2 bases, with 8 bases lying between them. CDR3 length equals 14 residues. The CDR3 region is CASSLLRDTDTQYF. Here the CDR3 DNA reads TGCGCCAGCAGCTTGCTCCGGGACACAGATACGCAGTATTTT.

This clonotype was picked up one time. Being off target in a library aimed at alpha chains, this beta chain has a size of little meaning. The chain links TRBV5-4 to TRBJ1-2, with D unclear. CDR3 length equals 13 residues. Trimming removed 2 bases from V and 7 bases from J, with 12 bases in between. Germline values: CDR1 SGHNT, CDR2 YYREEE (reference sequence). DNA for the CDR3: TGTGCCAGCAGCTTTGACTCCTTCCTTGGCTACACCTTC. Protein: CASSFDSFLGYTF.

This clonotype is medium-sized in the sample. Found in a library prepared for alpha chains, this beta chain is an off-target read, and its abundance has little meaning. V usage is TRBV20-1 and J usage is TRBJ2-1, with TRBD2 as a possible D gene (6 bases). Germline CDR1 DFQATT, CDR2 SNEGSKA (reference sequence). The CDR3 contains 16 residues. The ends were cut back, 0 bases at V and 0 bases at J, with 12 bases in the middle. The CDR3 region is CSARDPRGSSYNEQFF. The CDR3 nucleotides read TGCAGTGCTAGAGACCCCCGGGGGAGCTCCTACAATGAGCAGTTCTTC.

By share, this clonotype ranks as medium-sized. Because this beta chain is a stray read in a library intended to capture alpha chains, its abundance should not be given much weight. The chain employs TRBV12-3 or TRBV12-4 and TRBJ1-6; D ambiguous. The CDR3 extends over 13 amino acids. Trimming cost V 3 bases and J 8 bases, with 8 bases left between them. The CDR3 reads CASSFGLYSPLHF. The CDR3 coding sequence is TGTGCCAGCAGTTTCGGATTATATTCACCCCTCCACTTT.

By share of the sample, this clonotype is medium-sized. Within a library made for alpha chains, this beta chain is off target, and its count is uninformative. J is TRBJ2-1 and V is TRBV9; the match to TRBD2 covers 11 bases. The CDR3 has 16 residues. The germline gives CDR1 SGDLS, CDR2 YYNGEE. V was pared by 3 bases and J by 6 bases, with 8 bases of the junction left unmatched. CDR3 in amino acids: CASSERTGTSGNEQFF. The CDR3 DNA reads TGTGCCAGCAGCGAGAGGACCGGGACTAGCGGCAATGAGCAGTTCTTC.

This clonotype rates as medium-sized. This beta chain is an off-target read within a library intended for alpha chains, so its frequency means little. The chain is built from TRBV4-2 and TRBJ2-7; D is perhaps TRBD1 or TRBD2 (7 bases each). This CDR3 is 16 amino acids long. From germline, CDR1 is LGHNA and CDR2 YNFKEQ. V shed 4 bases and J shed 1 base, with 17 bases lying between them. In DNA, the CDR3 is TGTGCCAGCAGCCTCGGGGGGACAGACACTTCCTACGAGCAGTACTTC. Translating gives CASSLGGTDTSYEQYF.

On this clonotype: This beta chain came through as a stray read in a library set up for alpha chains, and its size says little. The V call is TRBV5-1, the J call TRBJ2-3; perhaps TRBD2 as D (7 bases). The V end lost 0 bases, the J end lost 3 bases, and 14 bases lay between the germline ends. The CDR3 loop spans 16 amino acids. The germline V gene has CDR1 SGHRS and CDR2 YFSETQ. CDR3 nucleotides: TGCGCCAGCAGCTTGGAGAACAGGGAGGGGACAGATACGCAGTATTTT. Protein sequence: CASSLENREGTDTQYF.

By its share, this clonotype is medium-sized. A library made for alpha chains picked up this beta chain off target, so its size means little. This chain links TRBV7-6 with TRBJ2-3; D is uncertain. In germline, CDR1 is SGHVS, CDR2 FNYEAQ. The CDR3 runs to 13 residues. V shed 4 bases and J shed 2 bases, with 7 bases lying between them. CDR3 DNA: TGTGCCAGCAGCTCTCACCCCACAGATACGCAGTATTTT. Protein product: CASSSHPTDTQYF.

Of note for this clonotype: One base away lies a much larger clone, so this may be a sequencing read error. The library was prepared for alpha chains; this beta chain is a stray read, so its frequency means little. J is TRBJ2-5 and V is TRBV19; maybe TRBD2 (6 bases). There are 14 residues in the CDR3. The germline V gene encodes CDR1 LNHDA and CDR2 SQIVND (reference sequence). CDR3 sequence: CASSRRGEQEIQYF. The CDR3 DNA sequence: TGTGCCAGTAGTAGGAGGGGTGAACAAGAGATCCAGTACTTC.

Concerning this clonotype: The library was prepared for alpha chains; this beta chain is a stray read, so its frequency means little. This chain joins TRBV7-9 and TRBJ1-1; 7 bases line up with TRBD1. CDR1 and CDR2 from the germline V gene are SEHNR and FQNEAQ (reference sequence). CDR3 length: 15 amino acids. The J segment lost 0 bases and the V segment lost 5 bases, leaving 6 bases of the junction unmatched. DNA for the CDR3: TGTGCCAGCAGCCCAACGGGACAGTTGAACACTGAAGCTTTCTTT. Translating it yields CASSPTGQLNTEAFF.

This clonotype is labeled medium-sized. This beta chain appears as a stray read in a library generated for alpha chains; its size is not informative. The gene calls are TRBV3-1 and TRBJ1-1; 7 nucleotides agree with TRBD1. Germline loops: CDR1 LGHDT, CDR2 YNNKEL (reference sequence). The junction had 10 bases not matched to a gene; V was cut back by 8 bases and J by 7 bases. The CDR3 is 13 residues long. CDR3 sequence reads: CASRREGAGEAFF. The CDR3 nucleotides are TGTGCCAGCCGCCGGGAGGGGGCAGGTGAAGCTTTCTTT.

This clonotype is deemed large. The library was designed around alpha chains, so this beta chain is a stray read whose abundance carries little weight. The V gene is TRBV6-5, the J gene TRBJ2-2; TRBD1 aligns across 10 bases. CDR3 length: 18 amino acids. Germline loops: CDR1 MNHEY, CDR2 SVGAGI. V gave up 4 bases and J gave up 6 bases; unmatched junction bases: 14. In nucleotides, the CDR3 is TGTGCCAGCAGTTCCCAGGAACCGGGACAGGGGAAGGCCGGGGAGCTGTTTTTT. This codes for CASSSQEPGQGKAGELFF.

This clonotype is medium-sized within its sample. Little can be read into the size of this beta chain, an off-target read in a library designed for alpha chains. The CDR3, as DNA: TGCGCCAGCAGCATGACGGCCGGCACGCAGTATTTT. Its translation: CASSMTAGTQYF. The chain recombines TRBV5-1 with TRBJ2-3; no definite D call. CDR3 length equals 12 residues. The germline CDR1 and CDR2 sequences are SGHRS and YFSETQ. V gave up 4 bases and J gave up 9 bases, with 12 bases separating them.

By share, this clonotype ranks as medium-sized. This beta chain is an off-target read within a library intended for alpha chains, so its frequency means little. This sequence joins TRBV7-2 and TRBJ2-2, with D possibly matching TRBD1 (6 bases). The germline gives CDR1 SGHTA, CDR2 FQGNSA. The V and J ends lost 5 bases and 2 bases respectively, with 9 bases between them. The CDR3 loop spans 14 amino acids. CDR3 DNA: TGTGCCAGCAGCCGGGACATTAACACCGGGGAGCTGTTTTTT. It translates to CASSRDINTGELFF.

Within the sample, this clonotype is medium-sized (0.01 to 0.1%). The library was built for alpha chains, so this beta chain is an off-target read and its size means little. V gene TRBV6-6 combines with J gene TRBJ2-2; 12 bases match TRBD2. This CDR3 has 18 amino acids. Losses at the gene ends were 6 bases for V and 1 base for J; bases not matched to a gene: 9. The V gene's germline CDR1 is MNHNY and CDR2 SVGAGI (reference sequence). CDR3: CASSSGTSGLQNTGELFF. The CDR3 DNA reads as TGTGCCAGCAGCTCCGGGACTAGCGGGCTGCAGAACACCGGGGAGCTGTTTTTT.

Comment on this clonotype: This beta chain came through as a stray read in a library set up for alpha chains, and its size says little. The chain recombines TRBV7-2 with TRBJ1-6; D gene ambiguous. This CDR3 spans 15 amino acids. The V end lost 4 bases, the J end lost 6 bases, and 13 bases lay between the germline ends. Looked up from germline, CDR1 is SGHTA and CDR2 is FQGNSA. The CDR3, as DNA: TGTGCCAGCAGCTCTTCCCCCGCGGGTAATTCACCCCTCCACTTT. This encodes CASSSSPAGNSPLHF.

This clonotype is labeled as large. Because this beta chain is a stray read in a library intended to capture alpha chains, its abundance should not be given much weight. V gene TRBV4-1 combines with J gene TRBJ2-3, with a tentative D call TRBD2 (5 bases). CDR1 and CDR2 from the germline V gene are MGHRA and YSYEKL. This CDR3 contains 16 residues. With 5 bases removed from V and 1 base from J, the gap between germline ends came to 16 bases. The CDR3 bases are TGCGCCAGCAGCGAAGGATGGACTGACGGCACAGATACGCAGTATTTT. Protein: CASSEGWTDGTDTQYF.